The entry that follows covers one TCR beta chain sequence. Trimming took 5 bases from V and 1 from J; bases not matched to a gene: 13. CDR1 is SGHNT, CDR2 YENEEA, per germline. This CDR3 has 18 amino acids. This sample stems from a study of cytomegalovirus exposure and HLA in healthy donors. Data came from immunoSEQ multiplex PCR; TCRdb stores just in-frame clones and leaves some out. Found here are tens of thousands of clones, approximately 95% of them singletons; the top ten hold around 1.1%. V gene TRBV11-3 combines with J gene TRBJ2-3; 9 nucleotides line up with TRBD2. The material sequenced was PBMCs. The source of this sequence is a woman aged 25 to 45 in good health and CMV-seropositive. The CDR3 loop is CASSPGLAGNTRTDTQYF. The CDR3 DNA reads TGTGCCAGCAGCCCCGGTCTAGCGGGAAACACTCGCACAGATACGCAGTATTTT.